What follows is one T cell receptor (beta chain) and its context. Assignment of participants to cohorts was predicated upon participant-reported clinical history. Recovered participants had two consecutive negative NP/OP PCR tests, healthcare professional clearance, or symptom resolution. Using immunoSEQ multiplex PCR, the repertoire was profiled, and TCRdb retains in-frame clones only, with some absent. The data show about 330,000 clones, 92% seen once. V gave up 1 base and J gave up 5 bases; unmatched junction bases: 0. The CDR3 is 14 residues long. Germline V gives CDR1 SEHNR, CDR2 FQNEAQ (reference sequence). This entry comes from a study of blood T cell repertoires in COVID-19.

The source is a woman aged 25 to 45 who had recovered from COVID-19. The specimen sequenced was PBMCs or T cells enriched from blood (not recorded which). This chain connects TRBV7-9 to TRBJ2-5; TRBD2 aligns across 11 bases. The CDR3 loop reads CASSLGTSGETQYF. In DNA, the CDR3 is TGTGCCAGCAGCTTAGGGACTAGCGGGGAGACCCAGTACTTC.